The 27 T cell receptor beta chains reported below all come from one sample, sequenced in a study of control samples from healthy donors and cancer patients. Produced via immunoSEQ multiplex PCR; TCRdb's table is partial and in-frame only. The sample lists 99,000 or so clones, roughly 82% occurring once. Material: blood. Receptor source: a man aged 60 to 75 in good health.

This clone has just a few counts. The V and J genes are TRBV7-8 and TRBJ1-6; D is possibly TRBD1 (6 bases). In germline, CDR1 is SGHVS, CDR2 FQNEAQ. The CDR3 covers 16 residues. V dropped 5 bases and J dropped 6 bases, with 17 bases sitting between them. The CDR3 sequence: CASSPRAWGANSPLHF. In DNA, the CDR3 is TGTGCCAGCAGCCCACGAGCGTGGGGGGCTAATTCACCCCTCCACTTT.

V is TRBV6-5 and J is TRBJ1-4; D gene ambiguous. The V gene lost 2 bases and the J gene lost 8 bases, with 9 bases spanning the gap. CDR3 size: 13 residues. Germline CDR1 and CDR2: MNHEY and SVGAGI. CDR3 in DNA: TGTGCCAGCAGTTACAGGGAAAGAGAAAAACTGTTTTTT. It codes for CASSYREREKLFF.

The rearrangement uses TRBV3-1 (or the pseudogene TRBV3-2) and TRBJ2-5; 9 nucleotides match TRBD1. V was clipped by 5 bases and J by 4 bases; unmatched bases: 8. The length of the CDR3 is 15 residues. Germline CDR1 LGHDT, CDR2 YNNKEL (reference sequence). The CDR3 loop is CASSSGTGNGETQYF. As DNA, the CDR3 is TGTGCCAGCAGCAGCGGGACAGGGAACGGAGAGACCCAGTACTTC.

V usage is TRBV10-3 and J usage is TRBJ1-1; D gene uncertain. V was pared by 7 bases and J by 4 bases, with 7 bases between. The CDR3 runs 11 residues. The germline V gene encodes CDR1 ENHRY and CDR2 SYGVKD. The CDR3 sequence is CAINETTEAFF. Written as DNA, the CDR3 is TGTGCCATCAACGAAACCACTGAAGCTTTCTTT.

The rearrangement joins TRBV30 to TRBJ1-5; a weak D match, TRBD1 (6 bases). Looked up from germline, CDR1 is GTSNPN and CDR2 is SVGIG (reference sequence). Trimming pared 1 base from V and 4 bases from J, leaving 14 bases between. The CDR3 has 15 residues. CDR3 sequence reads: CAWSGGRGGNQPQHF. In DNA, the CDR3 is TGTGCCTGGAGTGGGGGCAGGGGCGGGAATCAGCCCCAGCATTTT.

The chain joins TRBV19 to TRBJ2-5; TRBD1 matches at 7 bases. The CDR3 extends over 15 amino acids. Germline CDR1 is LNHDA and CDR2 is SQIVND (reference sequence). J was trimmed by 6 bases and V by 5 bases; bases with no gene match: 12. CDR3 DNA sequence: TGTGCCAGTAGTCCCCCAATCGGGACAGCACAGACCCAGTACTTC. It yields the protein CASSPPIGTAQTQYF.

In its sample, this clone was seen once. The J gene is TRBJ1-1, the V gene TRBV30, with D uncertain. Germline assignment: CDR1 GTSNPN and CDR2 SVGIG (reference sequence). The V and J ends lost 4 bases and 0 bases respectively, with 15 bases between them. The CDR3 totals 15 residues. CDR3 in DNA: TGTGCCTGGACGAGCAATGTAGGACTGAACACTGAAGCTTTCTTT. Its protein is CAWTSNVGLNTEAFF.

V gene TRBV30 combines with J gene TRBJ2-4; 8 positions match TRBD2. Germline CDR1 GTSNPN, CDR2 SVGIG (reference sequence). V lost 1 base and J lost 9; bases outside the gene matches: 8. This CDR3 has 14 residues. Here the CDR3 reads CAWSEGAGGGIQYF. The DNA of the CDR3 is TGTGCCTGGAGTGAGGGCGCGGGGGGCGGCATTCAGTACTTC.

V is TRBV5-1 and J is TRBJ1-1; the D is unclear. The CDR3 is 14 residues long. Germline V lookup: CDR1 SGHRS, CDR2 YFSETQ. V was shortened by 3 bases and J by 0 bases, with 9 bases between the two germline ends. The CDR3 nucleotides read TGCGCCAGCAGCTCAGGACGGATGAACACTGAAGCTTTCTTT. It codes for CASSSGRMNTEAFF.

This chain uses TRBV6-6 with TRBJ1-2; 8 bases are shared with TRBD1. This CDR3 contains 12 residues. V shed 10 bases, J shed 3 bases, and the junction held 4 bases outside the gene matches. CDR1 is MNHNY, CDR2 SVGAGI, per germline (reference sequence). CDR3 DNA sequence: TGTGCCACCCTACAGGGGGACTATGGCTACACCTTC. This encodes CATLQGDYGYTF.

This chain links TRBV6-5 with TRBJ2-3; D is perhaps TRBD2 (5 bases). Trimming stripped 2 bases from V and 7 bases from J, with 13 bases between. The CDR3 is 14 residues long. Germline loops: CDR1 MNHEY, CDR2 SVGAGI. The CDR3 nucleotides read TGTGCCAGCAGTTACAGGACTCCGAAACATACGCAGTATTTT. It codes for CASSYRTPKHTQYF.

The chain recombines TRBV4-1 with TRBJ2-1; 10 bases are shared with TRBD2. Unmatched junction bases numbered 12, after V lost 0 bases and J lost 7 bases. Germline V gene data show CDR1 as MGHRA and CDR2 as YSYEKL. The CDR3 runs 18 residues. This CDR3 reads CASSQEWSGRAFGNEQFF. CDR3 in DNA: TGCGCCAGCAGCCAAGAGTGGAGCGGGAGGGCCTTTGGGAATGAGCAGTTCTTC.

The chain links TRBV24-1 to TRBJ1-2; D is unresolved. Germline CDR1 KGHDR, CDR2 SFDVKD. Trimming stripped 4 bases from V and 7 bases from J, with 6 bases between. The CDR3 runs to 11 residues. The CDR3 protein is CATSEGSGYTF. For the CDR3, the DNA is TGTGCCACCAGTGAGGGAAGTGGCTACACCTTC.

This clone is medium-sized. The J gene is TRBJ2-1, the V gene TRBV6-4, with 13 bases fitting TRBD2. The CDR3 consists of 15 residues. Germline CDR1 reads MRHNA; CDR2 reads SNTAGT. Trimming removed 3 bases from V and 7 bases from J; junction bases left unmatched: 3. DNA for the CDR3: TGTGCCAGCAGTGAACTAGCGGGAGGGCAAAATGAGCAGTTCTTC. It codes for CASSELAGGQNEQFF.

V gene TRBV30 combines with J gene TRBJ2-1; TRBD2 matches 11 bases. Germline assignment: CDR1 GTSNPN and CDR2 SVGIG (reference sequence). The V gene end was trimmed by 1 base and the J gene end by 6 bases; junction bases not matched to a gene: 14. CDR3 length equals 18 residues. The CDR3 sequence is CAWSGSSGRARHFNEQFF. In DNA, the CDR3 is TGTGCCTGGAGTGGTAGTAGCGGGAGGGCGAGGCATTTCAATGAGCAGTTCTTC.

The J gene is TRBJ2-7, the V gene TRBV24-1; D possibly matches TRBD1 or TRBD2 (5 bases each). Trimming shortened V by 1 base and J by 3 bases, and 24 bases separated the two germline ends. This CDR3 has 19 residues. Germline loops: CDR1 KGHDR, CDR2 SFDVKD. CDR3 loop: CATSDLVGRVQRTGYEQYF. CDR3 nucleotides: TGTGCCACCAGTGATTTAGTGGGGCGGGTCCAACGAACGGGCTACGAGCAGTACTTC.

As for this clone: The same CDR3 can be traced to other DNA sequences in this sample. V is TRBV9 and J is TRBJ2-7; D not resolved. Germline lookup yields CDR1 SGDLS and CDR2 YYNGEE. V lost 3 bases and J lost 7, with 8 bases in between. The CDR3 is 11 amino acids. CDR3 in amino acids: CASSGLGEQYF. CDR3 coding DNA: TGTGCCAGCAGCGGGTTAGGAGAGCAGTACTTC.

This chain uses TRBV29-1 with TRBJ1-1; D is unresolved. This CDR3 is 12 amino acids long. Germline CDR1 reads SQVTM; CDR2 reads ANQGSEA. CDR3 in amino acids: CAVWRSPTEAFF. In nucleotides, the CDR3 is TGCGCCGTTTGGAGGTCGCCCACTGAAGCTTTCTTT.

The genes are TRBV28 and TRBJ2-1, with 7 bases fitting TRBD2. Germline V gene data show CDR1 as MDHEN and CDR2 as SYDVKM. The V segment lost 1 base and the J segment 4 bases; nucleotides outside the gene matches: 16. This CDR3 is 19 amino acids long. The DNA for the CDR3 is TGTGCCAGCAGTTTATATCCCCTTCGGGCTAGCGGAGATTACAATGAGCAGTTCTTC. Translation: CASSLYPLRASGDYNEQFF.

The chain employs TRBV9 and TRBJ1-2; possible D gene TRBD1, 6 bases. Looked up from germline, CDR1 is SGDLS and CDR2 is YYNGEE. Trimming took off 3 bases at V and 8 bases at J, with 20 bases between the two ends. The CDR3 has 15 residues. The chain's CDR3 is CASSEGSWGRGGYTF. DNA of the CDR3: TGTGCCAGCAGCGAGGGGAGTTGGGGGCGTGGAGGCTACACCTTC.

For the CDR3, the DNA is TGCGCCAGCAGCCGAGACAGTCTGGGCACAGATACGCAGTATTTT. Translating gives CASSRDSLGTDTQYF. The chain recombines TRBV4-1 with TRBJ2-3; weak D call: TRBD1 (5 bases). The V gene lost 4 bases and the J gene lost 1 base, with 12 bases spanning the gap. Germline V lookup: CDR1 MGHRA, CDR2 YSYEKL. The CDR3 contains 15 residues.

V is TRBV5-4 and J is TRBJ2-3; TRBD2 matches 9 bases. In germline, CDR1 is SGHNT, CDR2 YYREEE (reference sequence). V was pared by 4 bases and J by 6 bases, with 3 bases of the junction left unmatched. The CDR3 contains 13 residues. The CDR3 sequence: CASSLAGGDTQYF. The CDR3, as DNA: TGTGCCAGCAGCCTGGCGGGGGGGGATACGCAGTATTTT.

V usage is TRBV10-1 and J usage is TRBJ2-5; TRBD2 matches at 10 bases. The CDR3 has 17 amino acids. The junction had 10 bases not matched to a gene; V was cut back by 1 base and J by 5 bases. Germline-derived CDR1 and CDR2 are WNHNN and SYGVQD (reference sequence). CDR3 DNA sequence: TGCGCCAGCAGTGAGTATCCTAGCGGGAGCACTTTGGAGACCCAGTACTTC. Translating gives CASSEYPSGSTLETQYF.

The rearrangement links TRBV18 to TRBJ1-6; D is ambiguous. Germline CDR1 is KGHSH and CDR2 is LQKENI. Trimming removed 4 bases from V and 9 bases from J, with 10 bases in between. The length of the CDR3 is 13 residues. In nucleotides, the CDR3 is TGTGCCAGCTCACAAAGACTGATTTCACCCCTCCACTTT. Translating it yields CASSQRLISPLHF.

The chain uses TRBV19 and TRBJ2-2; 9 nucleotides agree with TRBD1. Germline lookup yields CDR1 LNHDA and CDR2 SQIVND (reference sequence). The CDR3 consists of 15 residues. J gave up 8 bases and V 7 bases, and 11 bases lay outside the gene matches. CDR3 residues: CASKPGQGNFGELFF. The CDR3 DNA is TGTGCCAGTAAACCCGGACAGGGGAATTTTGGGGAGCTGTTTTTT.

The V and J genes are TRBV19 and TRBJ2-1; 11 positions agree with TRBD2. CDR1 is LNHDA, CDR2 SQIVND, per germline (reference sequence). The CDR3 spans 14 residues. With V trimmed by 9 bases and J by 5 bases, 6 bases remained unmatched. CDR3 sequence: CASATSGSDNEQFF. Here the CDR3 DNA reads TGTGCCAGCGCTACTAGCGGGAGTGACAATGAGCAGTTCTTC.

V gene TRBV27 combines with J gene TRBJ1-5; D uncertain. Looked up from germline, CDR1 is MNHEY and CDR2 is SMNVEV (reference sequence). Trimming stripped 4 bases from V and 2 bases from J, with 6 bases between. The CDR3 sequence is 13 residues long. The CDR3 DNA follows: TGTGCCAGCAGTTCAGGAGGCAATCAGCCCCAGCATTTT. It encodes CASSSGGNQPQHF.